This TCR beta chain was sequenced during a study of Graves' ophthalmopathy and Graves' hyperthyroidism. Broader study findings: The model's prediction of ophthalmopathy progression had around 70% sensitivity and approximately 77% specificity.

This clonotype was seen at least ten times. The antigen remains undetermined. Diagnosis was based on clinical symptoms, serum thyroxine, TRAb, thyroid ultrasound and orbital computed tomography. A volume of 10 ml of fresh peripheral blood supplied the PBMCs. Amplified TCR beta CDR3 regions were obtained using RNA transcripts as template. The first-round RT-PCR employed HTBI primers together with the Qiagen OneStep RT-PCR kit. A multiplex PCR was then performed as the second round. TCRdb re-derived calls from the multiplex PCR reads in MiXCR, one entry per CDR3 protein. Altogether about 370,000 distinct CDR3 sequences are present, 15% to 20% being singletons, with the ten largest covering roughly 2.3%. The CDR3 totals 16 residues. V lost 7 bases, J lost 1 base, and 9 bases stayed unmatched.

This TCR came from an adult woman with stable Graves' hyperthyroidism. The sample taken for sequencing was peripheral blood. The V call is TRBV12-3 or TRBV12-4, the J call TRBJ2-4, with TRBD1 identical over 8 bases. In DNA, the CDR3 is TGTGCCAGCACTACTCTCCAGGGGGCGGCCAAAAACATTCAGTACTTC. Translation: CASTTLQGAAKNIQYF.